The present T cell receptor (beta chain) was sequenced within a study of blood T cells in healthy people across ages. Germline values: CDR1 MGHRA, CDR2 YSYEKL. The V segment lost 0 bases and the J segment 4 bases; nucleotides outside the gene matches: 9. CDR3 length: 18 amino acids. It was with a sample-barcoded 5' primer and a J-beta primer mix that a second PCR of roughly 7 to 12 cycles was run. One entry per CDR3 protein results from TCRdb running MiXCR on the 5' RACE reads. The table records some 1,000,000 distinct CDR3 sequences, roughly a quarter of them present only once. The same data also contributed to another study, on T cells of mothers and their children.

The sequence derives from a girl aged 2 to 10 in good health. The sequenced sample consisted of blood. The rearrangement uses TRBV4-1 and TRBJ2-2, with TRBD2 matching 9 bases. The CDR3 loop reads CASSQDGSGSVRTGELFF. In DNA, the CDR3 is TGCGCCAGCAGCCAAGATGGTAGCGGGAGTGTGCGCACCGGGGAGCTGTTTTTT.